The 20 T cell receptor beta chains listed next were all sequenced from one sample in a study of shared clonotypes between healthy human individuals. Data came from immunoSEQ multiplex PCR; TCRdb stores just in-frame clones and leaves some out. The sample holds over a million clones, about 70% seen once. Sequenced input: memory CD4+ T cells sorted from blood. The subset denotes: CD45RA-negative fraction. The origin of the receptors is a man younger than 35 in good health.

The chain has TRBV5-1 and TRBJ2-3; 11 bases align to TRBD2. The V gene end was trimmed by 2 bases and the J gene end by 2 bases; junction bases not matched to a gene: 7. Germline V gene sequence: CDR1 SGHRS, CDR2 YFSETQ. This CDR3 spans 17 amino acids. Here the CDR3 DNA reads TGCGCCAGCAGCTTTTCGACTAGCGGGATAGTCACAGATACGCAGTATTTT. Translated, it gives CASSFSTSGIVTDTQYF. The whole variable domain, filled in from reference TRBV5-1 and TRBJ2-3, reads KAGVTQTPRYLIKTRGQQVTLSCSPISGHRSVSWYQQTPGQGLQFLFEYFSETQRNKGNFPGRFSGRQFSNSRSEMNVSTLELGDSALYLCASSFSTSGIVTDTQYFGPGTRLTVL.

This clone occurred a few times. CDR3 region: CATSRGGTQNTGELFF. The CDR3 nucleotides are TGTGCCACCAGCAGAGGAGGGACACAGAACACCGGGGAGCTGTTTTTT. The rearrangement joins TRBV15 to TRBJ2-2, with a tentative D call TRBD1 (6 bases). The CDR3 contains 16 residues. V lost 1 base and J lost 1, with 10 bases in between. The germline CDR1 and CDR2 sequences are LNHNV and YYDKDF (reference sequence).

V is TRBV2 and J is TRBJ2-7; perhaps TRBD2 as D (5 bases). CDR3 length: 15 amino acids. Germline loops: CDR1 SNHLY, CDR2 FYNNEI. V lost 1 base and J 3 bases, leaving 13 bases between the germline ends. The CDR3 bases are TGTGCCAGCAGTGAAGGCCAGGCGAGGGTCTACGAGCAGTACTTC. This sequence encodes CASSEGQARVYEQYF. The whole variable domain, remainder taken from reference TRBV2 and TRBJ2-7, is EPEVTQTPSHQVTQMGQEVILRCVPISNHLYFYWYRQILGQKVEFLVSFYNNEISEKSEIFDDQFSVERPDGSNFTLKIRSTKLEDSAMYFCASSEGQARVYEQYFGPGTRLTVT.

The chain has TRBV11-2 and TRBJ2-2, with TRBD1 identical over 9 bases. Germline V lookup: CDR1 SGHAT, CDR2 FQNNGV. The J segment lost 3 bases and the V segment lost 3 bases, leaving 2 bases of the junction unmatched. The CDR3 spans 15 residues. The chain's CDR3 is CASSLTGGDTGELFF. The CDR3 nucleotides are TGTGCCAGCAGCTTGACAGGGGGGGACACCGGGGAGCTGTTTTTT. The variable domain in full, completed from reference TRBV11-2 and TRBJ2-2, reads EAGVAQSPRYKIIEKRQSVAFWCNPISGHATLYWYQQILGQGPKLLIQFQNNGVVDDSQLPKDRFSAERLKGVDSTLKIQPAKLEDSAVYLCASSLTGGDTGELFFGEGSRLTVL.

In this sample, this clone turned up once. The rearrangement uses TRBV5-1 and TRBJ2-1; 8 bases match TRBD1. CDR1 and CDR2 (germline): SGHRS, YFSETQ. The CDR3 covers 15 residues. Trimming at V came to 3 bases and at J to 6 bases, leaving 8 bases not matched to a gene. Written as DNA, the CDR3 is TGCGCCAGCAGCTGGGGACAGGCCCCCCTCAATGAGCAGTTCTTC. Translation: CASSWGQAPLNEQFF.

This clone was observed a few times. V gene TRBV30 combines with J gene TRBJ1-3; tentatively, D is TRBD1 (5 bases). Germline V gene data show CDR1 as GTSNPN and CDR2 as SVGIG (reference sequence). This CDR3 has 13 amino acids. The V end lost 6 bases, the J end lost 4 bases, and 13 bases lay between the germline ends. CDR3 bases: TGTGCCTGCAATGGGGGATCAGGAAACACCATATATTTT. Its translation is CACNGGSGNTIYF.

CDR3 nucleotide sequence: TGTGCCAGCAGCCCTAGGACAACCCAACGCAATCAGCCCCAGCATTTT. Translation: CASSPRTTQRNQPQHF. The rearrangement uses TRBV7-2 and TRBJ1-5, with D possibly being TRBD1 (5 bases). The CDR3 spans 16 residues. V was shortened by 5 bases and J by 2 bases, with 16 bases between the two germline ends. Germline V gives CDR1 SGHTA, CDR2 FQGNSA. The variable domain in full, completed from reference TRBV7-2 and TRBJ1-5, reads GAGVSQSPSNKVTEKGKDVELRCDPISGHTALYWYRQSLGQGLEFLIYFQGNSAPDKSGLPSDRFSAERTGGSVSTLTIQRTQQEDSAVYLCASSPRTTQRNQPQHFGDGTRLSIL.

The V and J genes are TRBV29-1 and TRBJ2-5; D may be TRBD2 (5 bases). In germline, CDR1 is SQVTM, CDR2 ANQGSEA. V gave up 4 bases and J gave up 7 bases, with 13 bases separating them. CDR3 length equals 12 residues. The CDR3 protein is CSVASQAGTQYF. DNA of the CDR3: TGCAGCGTTGCTTCTCAGGCGGGGACCCAGTACTTC. Using reference TRBV29-1 and TRBJ2-5 for the parts outside the CDR3, the full variable domain is SAVISQKPSRDICQRGTSLTIQCQVDSQVTMMFWYRQQPGQSLTLIATANQGSEATYESGFVIDKFPISRPNLTFSTLTVSNMSPEDSSIYLCSVASQAGTQYFGPGTRLLVL.

This rearrangement joins TRBV5-4 to TRBJ2-3, with 7 bases lining up with TRBD2. The CDR3 length is 15 residues. The V segment lost 2 bases and the J segment 2 bases; nucleotides outside the gene matches: 5. Germline lookup yields CDR1 SGHNT and CDR2 YYREEE (reference sequence). The DNA of the CDR3 is TGTGCCAGCAGCTTTCTCCTAGCGGACACAGATACGCAGTATTTT. It is translated as CASSFLLADTDTQYF.

This clone appeared a single time. The likely explanation is a read error, given a far larger clone one base away. The J gene is TRBJ2-2, the V gene TRBV5-4; D not certain. Germline-derived CDR1 and CDR2 are SGHNT and YYREEE (reference sequence). There are 12 residues in the CDR3. The V and J ends lost 4 bases and 3 bases respectively, with 4 bases between them. The CDR3 sequence: CASSTDTGELFF. CDR3 nucleotides: TGTGCCAGCAGCACCGACACCGGGGAGCTGTTTTTT.

V usage is TRBV2 and J usage is TRBJ2-1; 10 bases align to TRBD2. This CDR3 is built from 13 residues. Germline V gene sequence: CDR1 SNHLY, CDR2 FYNNEI. After removal of 11 bases from V and 8 bases from J, the junction contained 9 bases not matched to a gene. DNA of the CDR3: TGTGCCGGAGGGACTAGCGCATCCTATGAGCAGTTCTTC. The encoded protein is CAGGTSASYEQFF.

This clone has only one observation. The chain recombines TRBV11-2 with TRBJ2-1, with D possibly TRBD2 on 5 matching bases. CDR1 is SGHAT and CDR2 is FQNNGV in the germline V gene. V gave up 7 bases and J gave up 8 bases, with 15 bases separating them. The CDR3 is 13 amino acids. CDR3 residues: CASTVSPRDEQFF. In DNA, the CDR3 is TGTGCCAGCACAGTCAGCCCGAGGGATGAGCAGTTCTTC. The whole variable domain, remainder taken from reference TRBV11-2 and TRBJ2-1, is EAGVAQSPRYKIIEKRQSVAFWCNPISGHATLYWYQQILGQGPKLLIQFQNNGVVDDSQLPKDRFSAERLKGVDSTLKIQPAKLEDSAVYLCASTVSPRDEQFFGPGTRLTVL.

The chain links TRBV2 to TRBJ2-3; TRBD2 agrees at 12 bases. In germline, CDR1 is SNHLY, CDR2 FYNNEI. V was pared by 4 bases and J by 6 bases, with 14 bases of the junction left unmatched. There are 18 residues in the CDR3. The DNA for the CDR3 is TGTGCCAGCAGTGCAGAACGATCCGGGACTAGCGGGTGGGATACGCAGTATTTT. Translation: CASSAERSGTSGWDTQYF.

This clone showed up just a few times. The chain has TRBV29-1 and TRBJ1-1, with 9 bases identical to TRBD1. This CDR3 spans 14 amino acids. Germline lookup yields CDR1 SQVTM and CDR2 ANQGSEA. V lost 6 bases to trimming and J lost 1 base; unmatched junction nucleotides: 6. CDR3 sequence reads: CSVAEQGANTEAFF. In DNA form, the CDR3 reads TGCAGCGTCGCCGAACAGGGGGCGAACACTGAAGCTTTCTTT.

There are a few counts of this clone. The genes are TRBV28 and TRBJ1-4, with D possibly being TRBD1 (6 bases). The length of the CDR3 is 16 residues. The germline V and J ends were trimmed by 10 bases and 0 bases, with 18 bases remaining between them. Germline CDR1 is MDHEN and CDR2 is SYDVKM. CDR3: CAILGSGTSTNEKLFF. CDR3 bases: TGTGCCATCCTGGGTTCCGGGACATCAACTAATGAAAAACTGTTTTTT.

The chain carries TRBV6-7 and TRBJ1-1; D possibly corresponds to TRBD1 (6 bases). TRBV6-7 is flagged as an ORF with uncertain function. This CDR3 comprises 14 residues. V lost 6 bases, J lost 4 bases, and 15 bases lay in between. CDR3 in DNA: TGTGCCAGCAGCCGACCTCGGGGGCCCACTGAAGCTTTCTTT. Amino acid sequence: CASSRPRGPTEAFF.

This clone was found a few times. J is TRBJ1-3 and V is TRBV18; D may be TRBD1 (5 bases). Trimming took 0 bases from V and 0 from J, leaving 9 bases between them. Germline V CDR1 and CDR2: KGHSH, LQKENI. This CDR3 has 16 residues. The DNA of the CDR3 is TGTGCCAGCTCACCACCGGGGCGGATCTCTGGAAACACCATATATTTT. The encoded protein is CASSPPGRISGNTIYF.

The J gene is TRBJ1-5, the V gene TRBV5-1; no definite D call. V lost 2 bases, J lost 1 base, and 10 bases lay in between. Germline-derived CDR1 and CDR2 are SGHRS and YFSETQ. The CDR3 consists of 15 residues. DNA of the CDR3: TGCGCCAGCAGCTTCGGACTTGGGAGCAATCAGCCCCAGCATTTT. It codes for CASSFGLGSNQPQHF. Filled out from reference TRBV5-1 and TRBJ1-5, the complete variable domain reads KAGVTQTPRYLIKTRGQQVTLSCSPISGHRSVSWYQQTPGQGLQFLFEYFSETQRNKGNFPGRFSGRQFSNSRSEMNVSTLELGDSALYLCASSFGLGSNQPQHFGDGTRLSIL.

This chain links TRBV5-1 with TRBJ2-7, with a tentative D call TRBD2 (6 bases). Trimming pared 2 bases from V and 2 bases from J, leaving 14 bases between. The CDR3 runs to 15 residues. Germline values: CDR1 SGHRS, CDR2 YFSETQ. In DNA, the CDR3 is TGCGCCAGCAGCTTCAACGGGGGTCCTACCTACGAGCAGTACTTC. As protein: CASSFNGGPTYEQYF. Variable domain in full (rest from reference TRBV5-1 and TRBJ2-7): KAGVTQTPRYLIKTRGQQVTLSCSPISGHRSVSWYQQTPGQGLQFLFEYFSETQRNKGNFPGRFSGRQFSNSRSEMNVSTLELGDSALYLCASSFNGGPTYEQYFGPGTRLTVT.

Comments on this clone: Other DNA sequences in the same sample also yield this CDR3. The V gene is TRBV6-1, the J gene TRBJ1-6, with D unclear. Germline V gene data show CDR1 as MNHNS and CDR2 as SASEGT. The V end lost 4 bases, the J end lost 6 bases, and 10 bases lay between the germline ends. The CDR3 sequence is 14 residues long. In DNA, the CDR3 is TGTGCCAGCAGTGGCACAGTAACTAATTCACCCCTCCACTTT. Protein product: CASSGTVTNSPLHF.